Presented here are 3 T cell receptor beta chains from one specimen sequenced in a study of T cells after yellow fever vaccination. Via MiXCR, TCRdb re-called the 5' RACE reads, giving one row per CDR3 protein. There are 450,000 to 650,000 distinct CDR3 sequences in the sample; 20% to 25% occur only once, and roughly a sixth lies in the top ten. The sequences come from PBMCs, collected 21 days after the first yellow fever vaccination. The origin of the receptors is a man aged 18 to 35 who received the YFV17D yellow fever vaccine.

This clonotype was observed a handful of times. The chain's CDR3 is CASSISLGPVLDTQYF. CDR3 in DNA: TGTGCCAGTAGTATAAGCCTAGGACCAGTCTTAGATACGCAGTATTTT. The genes are TRBV19 and TRBJ2-3; D gene unclear. V shed 2 bases and J shed 5 bases, with 17 bases lying between them. CDR1 is LNHDA, CDR2 SQIVND, per germline (reference sequence). The CDR3 is 16 amino acids.

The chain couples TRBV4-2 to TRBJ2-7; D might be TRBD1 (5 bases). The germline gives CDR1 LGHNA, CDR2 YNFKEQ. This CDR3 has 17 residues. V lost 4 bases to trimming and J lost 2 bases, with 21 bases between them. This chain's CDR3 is CASSPEPLRVMAYEQYV. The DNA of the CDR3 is TGTGCCAGCAGCCCCGAGCCCCTCAGGGTGATGGCCTACGAGCAGTACGTC.

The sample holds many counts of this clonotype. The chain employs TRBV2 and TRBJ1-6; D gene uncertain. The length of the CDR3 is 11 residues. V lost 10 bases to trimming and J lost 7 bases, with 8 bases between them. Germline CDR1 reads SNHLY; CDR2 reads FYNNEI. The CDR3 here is CATAGNSPLHF. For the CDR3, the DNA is TGTGCCACTGCGGGCAATTCACCCCTCCACTTT.